The 8 T cell receptor beta chains presented below share a single source sample, sequenced in a study of technical replicates of blood from a handful of donors. Clones were sequenced by immunoSEQ multiplex PCR, and TCRdb holds only the in-frame ones, with some missing. The data show some 60,000 clones, 91% seen once. The sequenced sample was PBMCs. The source of these receptors is a human donor in good health. Some clones in this sample may be carry-over from other donors' samples.

The chain carries TRBV12-5 and TRBJ2-7; tentative D call: TRBD2 (6 bases). The CDR3 runs 17 residues. Germline V CDR1 and CDR2: LGHNT, FRNRAP. Trimming took 1 base from V and 1 from J, leaving 17 bases between them. The CDR3 region is CASGLGRGSVTSYEQYF. The DNA of the CDR3 is TGTGCTAGTGGTTTGGGCCGGGGGTCCGTGACTTCCTACGAGCAGTACTTC.

The chain uses TRBV7-2 and TRBJ2-3; no reliable D call. CDR1 and CDR2 (germline): SGHTA, FQGNSA. CDR3 size: 12 residues. V was pared by 3 bases and J by 6 bases, with 7 bases between. CDR3 amino acids: CASSFLMDTQYF. For the CDR3, the DNA is TGTGCCAGCAGCTTTCTTATGGATACGCAGTATTTT.

The chain couples TRBV27 to TRBJ2-3; D might be TRBD1 (6 bases). The V and J ends lost 3 bases and 6 bases respectively, with 16 bases between them. Germline CDR1 and CDR2: MNHEY and SMNVEV (reference sequence). The CDR3 runs to 15 residues. The CDR3: CASSLLDRSYDTQYF. CDR3 coding DNA: TGTGCCAGCAGTTTGTTGGACAGATCATACGATACGCAGTATTTT.

The rearrangement uses TRBV29-1 and TRBJ2-1; D remains unclear. The CDR3 loop spans 16 amino acids. Germline V gene data show CDR1 as SQVTM and CDR2 as ANQGSEA. V lost 0 bases to trimming and J lost 0 bases, with 12 bases between them. CDR3 DNA: TGCAGCGTTGAAGACTTAGGAGAAAGCTCCTACAATGAGCAGTTCTTC. This sequence encodes CSVEDLGESSYNEQFF.

The chain carries TRBV6-1 and TRBJ2-5; 11 bases line up with TRBD1. This CDR3 has 17 amino acids. V trimming: 2 bases; J trimming: 2 bases; junction bases outside the gene matches: 7. Germline V gene lookup returns CDR1 MNHNS and CDR2 SASEGT. The CDR3 DNA reads TGTGCCAGCAGTGAATGGCCGGACAGGGGGCTACAAGAGACCCAGTACTTC. Its translation is CASSEWPDRGLQETQYF.

This sequence joins TRBV15 and TRBJ2-1; 10 bases map to TRBD2. CDR3 length: 15 amino acids. Germline CDR1 and CDR2: LNHNV and YYDKDF (reference sequence). V was clipped by 4 bases and J by 5 bases; unmatched bases: 5. The CDR3 DNA sequence: TGTGCCACCAGCATTGGACTAGCGGATCACAATGAGCAGTTCTTC. It codes for CATSIGLADHNEQFF.

This chain joins TRBV7-8 and TRBJ2-6; 7 bases align to TRBD1. CDR1 and CDR2 from the germline V gene are SGHVS and FQNEAQ. Unmatched junction bases numbered 4, after V lost 5 bases and J lost 0 bases. This CDR3 is 16 amino acids long. CDR3 loop: CASSRDSFSGANVLTF. The CDR3 DNA is TGTGCCAGCAGCCGGGACAGCTTCTCTGGGGCCAACGTCCTGACTTTC.

This rearrangement joins TRBV9 to TRBJ1-1; 9 nucleotides align to TRBD1. Per germline, CDR1 SGDLS and CDR2 YYNGEE. The CDR3 has 15 residues. The V gene end was trimmed by 3 bases and the J gene end by 4 bases; junction bases not matched to a gene: 7. Here the CDR3 reads CASSAPTGGFTEAFF. DNA for the CDR3: TGTGCCAGCAGCGCTCCGACAGGGGGGTTCACTGAAGCTTTCTTT.